These 27 T cell receptor beta chains came from one sample sequenced in a study of T cell responses to AZD1222 COVID-19 vaccine. The repertoire was sequenced with immunoSEQ multiplex PCR; TCRdb's copy has only in-frame clones and lacks some. The top ten clones hold less than 0.6% of a sample with fewer than 300,000 clones, over 85% of them seen once. The input for sequencing was peripheral blood, taken on day 0 of AZD1222 vaccination. The receptors derive from an adult in good health.

The gene calls are TRBV3-1 (or the pseudogene TRBV3-2) and TRBJ2-7; TRBD1 matches 7 bases. The germline gives CDR1 LGHDT, CDR2 YNNKEL (reference sequence). Trimming took 6 bases from V and 0 from J; bases not matched to a gene: 8. The CDR3 spans 15 residues. The CDR3 region is CASSPRGLGSYEQYF. The CDR3 nucleotides read TGTGCCAGCAGTCCGAGGGGGCTGGGCTCCTACGAGCAGTACTTC.

This rearrangement joins TRBV15 to TRBJ1-1; tentative D call: TRBD1 (5 bases). The germline V gene encodes CDR1 LNHNV and CDR2 YYDKDF (reference sequence). V shed 3 bases and J shed 0 bases, with 11 bases lying between them. The CDR3 covers 15 residues. The chain's CDR3 is CATSSILTVNTEAFF. DNA of the CDR3: TGTGCCACCAGCAGCATACTGACAGTGAACACTGAAGCTTTCTTT.

The chain joins TRBV2 to TRBJ1-1; D remains ambiguous. Germline CDR1 SNHLY, CDR2 FYNNEI. The CDR3 contains 14 residues. V lost 5 bases and J lost 4, with 14 bases in between. The CDR3 sequence: CASSNIEGTTEAFF. As DNA, the CDR3 is TGTGCCAGCAGTAATATCGAGGGAACCACTGAAGCTTTCTTT.

This clone was detected only once. This chain joins TRBV28 and TRBJ2-7, with D perhaps matching TRBD1 or TRBD2 (6 bases each). V shed 3 bases and J shed 2 bases, with 11 bases lying between them. The CDR3 runs 14 residues. Germline CDR1 reads MDHEN; CDR2 reads SYDVKM. The CDR3 loop reads CASSLWGAPYEQYF. CDR3 coding DNA: TGTGCCAGCAGTTTGTGGGGGGCCCCCTACGAGCAGTACTTC.

Only one count was recorded for this clone. The chain has TRBV20-1 and TRBJ2-6, with D unclear. CDR1 is DFQATT, CDR2 SNEGSKA, per germline (reference sequence). Trimming removed 3 bases from V and 0 bases from J, with 12 bases in between. The CDR3 is made up of 16 amino acids. The CDR3 is CSASRSGLSGANVLTF. As DNA, the CDR3 is TGCAGTGCTAGTAGGTCAGGCCTCTCTGGGGCCAACGTCCTGACTTTC.

The chain links TRBV4-2 to TRBJ2-3; the D gene is possibly TRBD1 (6 bases). The CDR3 is 16 residues long. Looked up from germline, CDR1 is LGHNA and CDR2 is YNFKEQ. The V end was cut by 0 bases, the J end by 2 bases, with 12 bases between. CDR3 coding DNA: TGTGCCAGCAGCCAAGATCCGGGGACATACACAGATACGCAGTATTTT. Amino acid sequence: CASSQDPGTYTDTQYF.

This clone occurred once. Other DNA sequences in this specimen translate into the identical CDR3. This chain joins TRBV3-1 (or the pseudogene TRBV3-2) and TRBJ2-2; D unclear. The CDR3 contains 14 residues. Trimming stripped 1 base from V and 4 bases from J, with 7 bases between. In germline, CDR1 is LGHDT, CDR2 YNNKEL (reference sequence). The CDR3 DNA reads TGTGCCAGCAGCCAAGGGGTAGGCACCGGGGAGCTGTTTTTT. Encoded protein: CASSQGVGTGELFF.

V gene TRBV3-1 (or the pseudogene TRBV3-2) combines with J gene TRBJ1-4; unclear D gene. Germline V CDR1 and CDR2: LGHDT, YNNKEL (reference sequence). The CDR3 is 14 residues long. Trimming cost V 6 bases and J 2 bases, with 10 bases left between them. CDR3 protein: CASSAAGTNEKLFF. CDR3 DNA sequence: TGTGCCAGCAGTGCGGCGGGGACTAATGAAAAACTGTTTTTT.

V usage is TRBV15 and J usage is TRBJ1-2; no clear D gene. Trimming pared 0 bases from V and 8 bases from J, leaving 10 bases between. The CDR3 covers 13 residues. CDR1 is LNHNV, CDR2 YYDKDF, per germline (reference sequence). DNA for the CDR3: TGTGCCACCAGCAGAGACGGCCTAGTCGGCTACACCTTC. This gives the protein CATSRDGLVGYTF.

The chain joins TRBV27 to TRBJ2-7; 8 bases map to TRBD2. This CDR3 is 16 amino acids long. V shed 3 bases, J shed 5 bases, and the junction held 12 bases outside the gene matches. Per the germline V gene, CDR1 is MNHEY and CDR2 is SMNVEV (reference sequence). For the CDR3, the DNA is TGTGCCAGCAGTTTCCGGGGGGGCCACCCTACCCACGAGCAGTACTTC. Its protein is CASSFRGGHPTHEQYF.

The chain is built from TRBV7-2 and TRBJ2-1, with D unclear. This CDR3 is built from 14 residues. Germline V lookup: CDR1 SGHTA, CDR2 FQGNSA. Trimming stripped 6 bases from V and 5 bases from J, with 14 bases between. This CDR3 reads CASRPELIHNEQFF. The CDR3 bases are TGTGCCAGCAGACCAGAGTTGATCCACAATGAGCAGTTCTTC.

The rearrangement joins TRBV27 to TRBJ2-1, with D perhaps TRBD2 (5 bases). The CDR3 is 15 residues long. V was cut by 3 bases and J by 4 bases, with 13 bases left in between. Looked up from germline, CDR1 is MNHEY and CDR2 is SMNVEV (reference sequence). The CDR3 DNA reads as TGTGCCAGCAGTTTTAGAGGGCCCATTTACAATGAGCAGTTCTTC. It specifies CASSFRGPIYNEQFF.

The CDR3 DNA sequence: TGCGCCAGCAGCTCCCGGCCGGGGGTAGACACTGAAGCTTTCTTT. This encodes CASSSRPGVDTEAFF. The V call is TRBV5-1, the J call TRBJ1-1, with a tentative D call TRBD1 (5 bases). With 3 bases removed from V and 3 bases from J, the gap between germline ends came to 15 bases. Germline V gives CDR1 SGHRS, CDR2 YFSETQ. There are 15 residues in the CDR3.

The J gene is TRBJ1-6, the V gene TRBV27; 10 bases align to TRBD1. This CDR3 comprises 14 residues. The V gene's germline CDR1 is MNHEY and CDR2 SMNVEV (reference sequence). The V and J ends lost 5 bases and 8 bases, in that order; junction bases with no gene match: 3. CDR3 sequence: CASSADRGHSPLHF. The CDR3, as DNA: TGTGCCAGCAGTGCAGACAGGGGGCATTCACCCCTCCACTTT.

The chain recombines TRBV7-6 with TRBJ2-2; 9 nucleotides align to TRBD1. This CDR3 has 15 amino acids. Unmatched junction bases numbered 3, after V lost 3 bases and J lost 4 bases. Germline V gene sequence: CDR1 SGHVS, CDR2 FNYEAQ. CDR3 nucleotide sequence: TGTGCCAGCAGCTTCGGGACAGGGTTCACCGGGGAGCTGTTTTTT. This gives the protein CASSFGTGFTGELFF.

The V call is TRBV27, the J call TRBJ1-6; the D is unclear. In germline, CDR1 is MNHEY, CDR2 SMNVEV (reference sequence). Trimming cost V 8 bases and J 0 bases, with 5 bases left between them. The CDR3 length is 13 residues. This CDR3 reads CASGRSYNSPLHF. CDR3 nucleotides: TGTGCCAGCGGACGCTCCTATAATTCACCCCTCCACTTT.

As to this clone: One end of the junction is discordant with germline, which a read error may explain. This chain links TRBV7-8 with TRBJ2-1, with D possibly TRBD2 on 6 matching bases. CDR1 is SGHVS and CDR2 is FQNEAQ in the germline V gene. CDR3 length: 15 amino acids. The chain's CDR3 is CASSALTGVYTEQFF. The CDR3 bases are TGTGCCAGCAGCGCCTTAACGGGGGTATACACTGAGCAGTTCTTC.

CDR3 protein: CASSLTQGTNTEAFF. In DNA, the CDR3 is TGCGCCAGCAGCTTGACCCAGGGAACAAACACTGAAGCTTTCTTT. V usage is TRBV5-1 and J usage is TRBJ1-1; D is possibly TRBD1 (5 bases). Germline loops: CDR1 SGHRS, CDR2 YFSETQ. The CDR3 covers 15 residues. Trimming pared 1 base from V and 2 bases from J, leaving 12 bases between.

This clone was recorded once. The junction departs from the called germline gene at one end, perhaps through a read error. The chain carries TRBV28 and TRBJ1-4; 10 positions agree with TRBD1. Germline loops: CDR1 MDHEN, CDR2 SYDVKM. This CDR3 is built from 13 residues. CDR3 loop: CATRDRGRPWGSF. In nucleotides, the CDR3 is TGTGCCACCCGAGACAGGGGGCGCCCCTGGGGCTCCTTT.

V is TRBV7-9 and J is TRBJ1-2; D is possibly TRBD1 (5 bases). Looked up from germline, CDR1 is SEHNR and CDR2 is FQNEAQ (reference sequence). The CDR3 is 13 amino acids. V lost 5 bases and J 13 bases, leaving 20 bases between the germline ends. The CDR3 DNA follows: TGTGCCAGCAGCCCCGGACAAGGGCGGCAAGGCACCTTC. Protein product: CASSPGQGRQGTF.

The CDR3 DNA follows: TGCGCCAGCAAGAGCGGGAGCACCTACGAGCAGTACTTC. Protein product: CASKSGSTYEQYF. The chain uses TRBV10-2 and TRBJ2-7; 8 bases are shared with TRBD2. The CDR3 has 13 residues. CDR1 WSHSY and CDR2 SAAADI come from the germline V gene. With 7 bases clipped from V and 2 bases from J, the junction kept 4 bases outside the gene matches.

The chain recombines TRBV4-2 with TRBJ2-5; D is undetermined. There are 13 residues in the CDR3. Looked up from germline, CDR1 is LGHNA and CDR2 is YNFKEQ. Trimming left V 3 bases short and J 13 bases short, with 18 bases between. CDR3 region: CASSQETPAQAYF. Written as DNA, the CDR3 is TGTGCCAGCAGCCAGGAGACTCCAGCTCAGGCGTACTTC.

The chain is built from TRBV5-1 and TRBJ2-2, with 8 bases fitting TRBD1. Trimming removed 2 bases from V and 8 bases from J; junction bases left unmatched: 8. Germline CDR1 SGHRS, CDR2 YFSETQ. The CDR3 spans 15 residues. CDR3 residues: CASSFGDRGVGELFF. CDR3 nucleotide sequence: TGCGCCAGCAGCTTCGGAGACAGGGGAGTAGGGGAGCTGTTTTTT.

To note about this clone: This specimen includes other DNA sequences encoding the same CDR3. The rearrangement links TRBV9 to TRBJ2-2; D perhaps matches TRBD2 (5 bases). The CDR3 consists of 15 residues. Trimming removed 2 bases from V and 1 base from J, with 9 bases in between. Germline V gene lookup returns CDR1 SGDLS and CDR2 YYNGEE. The CDR3 sequence is CASSVGGLNTGELFF. DNA for the CDR3: TGTGCCAGCAGCGTTGGCGGGCTGAACACCGGGGAGCTGTTTTTT.

The chain combines TRBV12-3 or TRBV12-4 with TRBJ2-7, with a tentative D call TRBD2 (5 bases). The CDR3 totals 13 residues. The V and J ends lost 6 bases and 0 bases respectively, with 9 bases between them. In DNA form, the CDR3 reads TGTGCCAGCAGGAGGGCGGGCTCCTACGAGCAGTACTTC. Translating it yields CASRRAGSYEQYF.

This clone appeared once. The genes are TRBV28 and TRBJ2-6; 7 bases agree with TRBD1. Germline values: CDR1 MDHEN, CDR2 SYDVKM. The CDR3 is made up of 20 amino acids. V trimming: 7 bases; J trimming: 3 bases; junction bases outside the gene matches: 21. In nucleotides, the CDR3 is TGTGCCAGCACCACCCCATGGTGGCAGGGGGTCCTCGGTGGGGCCAACGTCCTGACTTTC. Protein sequence: CASTTPWWQGVLGGANVLTF.

The rearrangement links TRBV4-2 to TRBJ1-3; tentative D call: TRBD1 (6 bases). Trimming took 4 bases from V and 0 from J, leaving 10 bases between them. The germline gives CDR1 LGHNA, CDR2 YNFKEQ. The CDR3 covers 15 residues. The CDR3 loop reads CASSPDSFSGNTIYF. The CDR3 bases are TGTGCCAGCAGCCCGGACAGCTTCTCTGGAAACACCATATATTTT.